These T cell receptor beta chains were read from a single sample in a study of cytomegalovirus exposure and HLA in healthy donors. Using immunoSEQ multiplex PCR, the repertoire was profiled, and TCRdb retains in-frame clones only, with some absent. The sample comprises some 110,000 clones, about 70% of which are singletons, and 3.2% rests with the top ten. The sample was PBMCs. These receptors were collected from a man under 40 in good health and CMV-seronegative. The CDR3 runs from the conserved cysteine through the conserved F or W. A D gene is named only where the DNA matches it firmly. Some rows have no size entry. The others give once, few or many, or a class for an expanded clone.

V	length	size	D	J	DNA	CDR3
TRBV7-8	12	-	-	TRBJ1-5	TGTGCCAGCAGATCGGGGGATCAGCCCCAGCATTTT	CASRSGDQPQHF
TRBV11-2	16	few	-	TRBJ2-1	TGTGCCAGCAACGGCCTGGGAGCGCGTGCGGGCAATGAGCAGTTCTTC	CASNGLGARAGNEQFF
TRBV6-6	12	-	-	TRBJ1-2	TGTGCCAGCAAGGGGCCTAACTATGGCTACACCTTC	CASKGPNYGYTF
TRBV11-2	15	few	-	TRBJ1-1	TGTGCCAGCAGCTTAGTCGTCAGGGGTGACACTGAAGCTTTCTTT	CASSLVVRGDTEAFF
TRBV11-3	13	-	-	TRBJ2-2	TGTGCCAGCAGGGGGCGCGAGGCCGGGGAGCTGTTTTTT	CASRGREAGELFF
TRBV5-6	18	-	-	TRBJ2-2	TGTGCCAGCAGCCCCCACCCGGTGGCGGGGATTAACACCGGGGAGCTGTTTTTT	CASSPHPVAGINTGELFF
TRBV18	13	-	-	TRBJ2-7	TGTGCCAGCTCGACGGGTCCCGGCTACGAGCAGTACTTC	CASSTGPGYEQYF
TRBV6-5	15	few	-	TRBJ2-1	TGTGCCAGCAGTTACCTCCCTGCCAGGGACAATGAGCAGTTCTTC	CASSYLPARDNEQFF
TRBV2	14	-	-	TRBJ1-2	TGTGCCAGCAGTCTACAGGGTTGGGACTATGGCTACACCTTC	CASSLQGWDYGYTF
TRBV7-2	16	-	TRBD1	TRBJ1-6	TGTGCCAGCAGCTCAAGGACAGGGGGCTTTAATTCACCCCTCCACTTT	CASSSRTGGFNSPLHF
TRBV11-3	14	-	-	TRBJ2-7	TGTGCCAGCAGCTTAGATGGTACCGGCTACGAGCAGTACTTC	CASSLDGTGYEQYF
TRBV6-5	14	-	TRBD1	TRBJ1-2	TGTGCCAGCAGTTACAGGTCAGGGGGCGATGGCTACACCTTC	CASSYRSGGDGYTF
TRBV19	14	-	TRBD2	TRBJ2-1	TGTGCCAGCCCCGGTGACGGGAGGCGCGATGAGCAGTTCTTC	CASPGDGRRDEQFF
TRBV27	11	-	-	TRBJ2-3	TGTGCCAGCAGGTCGACAGATACGCAGTATTTT	CASRSTDTQYF
TRBV5-5	16	-	-	TRBJ1-1	TGTGCCAGCAGCTTGGGGTCGGCAGGGGCTGGCACTGAAGCTTTCTTT	CASSLGSAGAGTEAFF
TRBV6-5	15	-	-	TRBJ1-6	TGTGCCAGCAGCCCCCCCGGGTCCCTTAATTCACCCCTCCACTTT	CASSPPGSLNSPLHF
TRBV6-5	14	-	-	TRBJ2-3	TGTGCCAGCAGTACATTCGGACAGCCAGATACGCAGTATTTT	CASSTFGQPDTQYF
TRBV6-5	15	few	-	TRBJ1-4	TGTGCCAGCAGTCGCTTCGGGGGGTATAATGAAAAACTGTTTTTT	CASSRFGGYNEKLFF
TRBV6-5	15	-	-	TRBJ1-2	TGTGCCAGCAGTTACGGTGCAGGGGATACCTATGGCTACACCTTC	CASSYGAGDTYGYTF
TRBV5-8	14	-	-	TRBJ2-7	TGTGCCAGCAGCTTATCGGGGTCCTCCTACGAGCAGTACTTC	CASSLSGSSYEQYF
TRBV6-1	14	few	-	TRBJ1-3	TGTGCCAGTACGACACAGGAGACTGGAAACACCATATATTTT	CASTTQETGNTIYF
TRBV6-1	13	-	-	TRBJ1-1	TGTGCCAGCAGTGTGAGTCTACCCACTGAAGCTTTCTTT	CASSVSLPTEAFF
TRBV14	15	-	TRBD1	TRBJ2-1	TGTGCCAGCAGCCAAGAACAGGGGGCCTACAATGAGCAGTTCTTC	CASSQEQGAYNEQFF
TRBV7-2	15	-	TRBD2	TRBJ2-7	TGTGCCAGCAGCGCCGCGGGGGACTACCGCTACGAGCAGTACTTC	CASSAAGDYRYEQYF
TRBV30	14	-	TRBD1	TRBJ2-5	TGTGCCTGCCAATCTCAGGGGGCCGGAGAGACCCAGTACTTC	CACQSQGAGETQYF
TRBV9	16	few	TRBD2	TRBJ2-7	TGTGCCAGCAGCCCCTTAGGGGGAGCGGGAGCCTACGAGCAGTACTTC	CASSPLGGAGAYEQYF
TRBV2	13	-	TRBD1	TRBJ1-2	TGTGCCAGCAGTGTAAATACAGGGGAGGGCTACACCTTC	CASSVNTGEGYTF
TRBV9	18	-	TRBD1	TRBJ2-2	TGTGCCAGCAGCCCGACCCCGGCGGGACAGGTGAACACCGGGGAGCTGTTTTTT	CASSPTPAGQVNTGELFF
TRBV6-1	13	-	-	TRBJ2-7	TGTGCCAGCATGGTTGGACAAGCCTACGAGCAGTACTTC	CASMVGQAYEQYF
TRBV18	16	-	-	TRBJ1-1	TGTGCCAGCTCACCACTTCGAGCCGGAGCGAACACTGAAGCTTTCTTT	CASSPLRAGANTEAFF
TRBV7-9	16	-	-	TRBJ1-6	TGTGCCAGCAGCTCCGGGGGGAGCTCCTATAATTCACCCCTCCACTTT	CASSSGGSSYNSPLHF
TRBV25-1	11	once	-	TRBJ1-2	TGTGCCAGCCGACAGAACTATGGCTACACCTTC	CASRQNYGYTF
TRBV4-3	14	-	TRBD1	TRBJ2-7	TGCGCCAGCAGCCAAGGGGACAGGGGGCACGAGCAGTACTTC	CASSQGDRGHEQYF
TRBV7-2	18	-	-	TRBJ2-7	TGTGCCAGCAGCCACCGATTGGGGGGTTTTGGGGCACCCTACGAGCAGTACTTC	CASSHRLGGFGAPYEQYF
TRBV6-6	15	few	-	TRBJ1-6	TGTGCCAGCAGTTTTTCAGGGGCAACTGGTTCACCCCTCCACTTT	CASSFSGATGSPLHF
TRBV5-8	14	-	TRBD1	TRBJ1-1	TGTGCCAGCATCAGGGACAGGGGGGGCACTGAAGCTTTCTTT	CASIRDRGGTEAFF
TRBV2	13	-	-	TRBJ1-2	TGTGCCAGCAGTGACACAGCTAACTATGGCTACACCTTC	CASSDTANYGYTF
TRBV29-1	16	-	TRBD2	TRBJ2-1	TGCAGCGTTGCGGGAGGAGGCAGGGCAAACTACAATGAGCAGTTCTTC	CSVAGGGRANYNEQFF
TRBV4-3	15	-	-	TRBJ1-2	TGCGCCAGCAGCCAAGATGCAGGGGTATTCTATGGCTACACCTTC	CASSQDAGVFYGYTF
TRBV28	15	-	TRBD1	TRBJ1-3	TGTGCCAGCAGTTTAGAGGGGGCGAGGGGAAACACCATATATTTT	CASSLEGARGNTIYF
TRBV6-6	12	-	-	TRBJ1-4	TGTGCCAGCAGTACAGCTAATGAAAAACTGTTTTTT	CASSTANEKLFF
TRBV18	16	-	-	TRBJ1-4	TGTGCCAGCTCACCCTATGCGGGGAAGAAGTCGGAAAAACTGTTTTTT	CASSPYAGKKSEKLFF
TRBV21-1	16	-	-	TRBJ2-3	TGTGCCAGCAGCAAAGCCGACAGGGGTTCCTCAGATACGCAGTATTTT	CASSKADRGSSDTQYF
TRBV18	15	-	-	TRBJ1-4	TGTGCCAGCTCACCAGGCCGTAGCCAGAGTGAAAAACTGTTTTTT	CASSPGRSQSEKLFF
TRBV5-8	15	-	-	TRBJ2-7	TGTGCCAGCAGCTTGGCCGGGATGAGGACCTACGAGCAGTACTTC	CASSLAGMRTYEQYF
TRBV19	16	-	TRBD2	TRBJ2-7	TGTGCCAGTAGTCGAAAGGGCCTAGCGGGAAGCGACGAGCAGTACTTC	CASSRKGLAGSDEQYF
TRBV11-2	14	-	-	TRBJ2-3	TGTGCCAGCAGCTATAACGGAGCCACAGATACGCAGTATTTT	CASSYNGATDTQYF
TRBV29-1	14	-	-	TRBJ2-7	TGCAGCGTTGAAGGGGTCCGGCAGGCCGGCGAGCAGTACTTC	CSVEGVRQAGEQYF
TRBV6-6	12	-	-	TRBJ1-2	TGTGCCAGCAGTTCAGGGGACTATGGCTACACCTTC	CASSSGDYGYTF
TRBV6-6	16	-	TRBD1	TRBJ2-7	TGTGCCAGCAGTTACGTGACAGGGACGTTGTCCTACGAGCAGTACTTC	CASSYVTGTLSYEQYF
TRBV28	16	-	TRBD2	TRBJ2-3	TGTGCCAGCAGATCCGGGACTAGCACCCGCACAGATACGCAGTATTTT	CASRSGTSTRTDTQYF
TRBV28	13	-	-	TRBJ2-3	TGTGCCAGCAGTTTGCAGGGGACAGATACGCAGTATTTT	CASSLQGTDTQYF
TRBV25-1	15	-	TRBD1	TRBJ1-5	TGTGCCAGCGCCGGGACAGGGAAGAGCAATCAGCCCCAGCATTTT	CASAGTGKSNQPQHF
TRBV29-1	12	-	-	TRBJ1-1	TGCAGCGTTGCGTCGGGGAACACTGAAGCTTTCTTT	CSVASGNTEAFF
TRBV4-2	18	few	-	TRBJ2-6	TGTGCCAGCAGCCAAATTTACAGGGTTATGGCTGGGGCCAACGTCCTGACTTTC	CASSQIYRVMAGANVLTF
TRBV4-1	14	-	TRBD2	TRBJ2-5	TGCGCCAGCAGCCCCGGGACTAGCGGTCTTTGGCAGTACTTC	CASSPGTSGLWQYF
TRBV29-1	13	-	-	TRBJ1-1	TGCAGCGTTTGGGGACTGCCGAACACTGAAGCTTTCTTT	CSVWGLPNTEAFF
TRBV6-6	16	-	TRBD1	TRBJ1-5	TGTGCCAGCAGTTACACGGAGGGACAGGGCAATCAGCCCCAGCATTTT	CASSYTEGQGNQPQHF
TRBV7-2	15	few	-	TRBJ1-1	TGTGCCAGCAGCTTAGACCCAGGGGTCGGTACTGAAGCTTTCTTT	CASSLDPGVGTEAFF
TRBV29-1	13	-	TRBD1	TRBJ1-1	TGCAGCGTTCGGACAGGGGCTAACACTGAAGCTTTCTTT	CSVRTGANTEAFF